The clone carrying this TCR beta chain was found many times. Its antigen is unknown. MiXCR, run by TCRdb on the RACE reads, gives a single entry per CDR3 protein. Of about 400,000 distinct CDR3 sequences listed, over 6% were seen once; the top ten hold more than 5.5%. Time point specified: patch test 2, 6 weeks after DPC sensitization. Treatment described: therapeutic diphenylcyclopropenone sensitization with weekly scalp DPC. The CDR3 has 15 residues. Germline V gene data show CDR1 as SGHDT and CDR2 as YYEEEE. Trimming pared 4 bases from V and 0 bases from J, leaving 10 bases between. This specimen comes from a study of human T cells and chemical hapten exposure. Study as a whole: Patients got weekly scalp diphenylcyclopropenone doses over the approximately 25-week study. Overall study results and limits: Significantly more large CDR3 similarity clusters were formed by expanded TCRs than by controls. In the PT1 data, expanded TCR counts showed a positive correlation with patch test score.

The source was whole blood, collected in connection with sensitization to the hapten diphenylcyclopropenone (DPC). The sequence was collected from a woman between 18 and 30 years old with alopecia areata. Some clones in this sample may be carry-over from other donors' samples. This chain links TRBV5-6 with TRBJ1-4, with D unclear. The CDR3 spells CASSLRVTTNEKLFF. The CDR3 DNA follows: TGTGCCAGCAGCCTCAGAGTTACAACTAATGAAAAACTGTTTTTT.